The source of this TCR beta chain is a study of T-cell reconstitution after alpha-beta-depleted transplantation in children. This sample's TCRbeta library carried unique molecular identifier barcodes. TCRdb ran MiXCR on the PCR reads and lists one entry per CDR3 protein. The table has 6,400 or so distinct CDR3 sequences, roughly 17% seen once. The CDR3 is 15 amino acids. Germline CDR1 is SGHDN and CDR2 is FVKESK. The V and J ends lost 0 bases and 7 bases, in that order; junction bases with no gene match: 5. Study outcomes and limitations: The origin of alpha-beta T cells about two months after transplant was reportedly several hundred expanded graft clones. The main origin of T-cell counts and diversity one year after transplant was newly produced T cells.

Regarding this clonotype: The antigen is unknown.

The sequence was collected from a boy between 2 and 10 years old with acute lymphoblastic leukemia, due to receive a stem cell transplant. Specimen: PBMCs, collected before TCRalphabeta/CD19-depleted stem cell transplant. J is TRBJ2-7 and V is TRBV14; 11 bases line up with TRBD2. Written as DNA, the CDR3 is TGTGCCAGCAGCCAAGAAAGTAGCGGGAGGGATGAGCAGTACTTC. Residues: CASSQESSGRDEQYF.